The 21 T cell receptor beta chains presented below share a single source sample, sequenced in a study of blood T cells in healthy people across ages. The second PCR ran about 6 to 12 cycles with a sample-barcoded 5' primer and J-beta primers. Via MiXCR, TCRdb re-called the 5' RACE reads, giving one row per CDR3 protein. The sample contains some 750,000 distinct CDR3 sequences, 20% to 25% of which appear only once. The sequenced sample was blood. Receptors originate from a man in his sixties or seventies in good health.

This clonotype came up a few times. The CDR3 spells CASSLDRGTNEQYV. The CDR3 DNA reads as TGTGCCAGCAGCTTAGACAGGGGAACGAACGAGCAGTACGTC. This rearrangement joins TRBV7-8 to TRBJ2-7; 7 nucleotides match TRBD1. The CDR3 loop spans 14 amino acids. The J segment lost 5 bases and the V segment lost 1 base, leaving 5 bases of the junction unmatched. Germline V gene data show CDR1 as SGHVS and CDR2 as FQNEAQ.

The chain links TRBV20-1 to TRBJ2-7, with TRBD2 identical over 11 bases. The germline gives CDR1 DFQATT, CDR2 SNEGSKA (reference sequence). Germline trimming cut 3 bases from V and 13 bases from J; bases unmatched to any gene: 11. This CDR3 comprises 13 residues. This CDR3 is CSASDSGGAIIYF. Written as DNA, the CDR3 is TGCAGTGCTAGTGATAGCGGGGGGGCCATAATCTACTTC.

The chain joins TRBV18 to TRBJ2-1; the D gene could be TRBD1 or TRBD2 (5 bases each). CDR3 length equals 22 residues. CDR1 and CDR2 from the germline V gene are KGHSH and LQKENI. V lost 3 bases to trimming and J lost 0 bases, with 30 bases between them. The CDR3 spells CASSPNQVTVGAPRSSYNEQFF. Here the CDR3 DNA reads TGTGCCAGCTCACCGAATCAGGTGACGGTCGGGGCCCCCCGAAGCTCCTACAATGAGCAGTTCTTC.

This chain links TRBV7-3 with TRBJ2-1; D unresolved. This CDR3 contains 16 residues. Germline loops: CDR1 SGHTA, CDR2 FQGTGA. V lost 2 bases to trimming and J lost 6 bases, with 17 bases between them. The CDR3 sequence is CASSLGPAQGFNEQFF. The CDR3 DNA reads TGTGCCAGCAGCTTAGGCCCAGCTCAAGGGTTCAATGAGCAGTTCTTC.

This rearrangement joins TRBV9 to TRBJ1-1; D is unclear. Germline V CDR1 and CDR2: SGDLS, YYNGEE. Trimming removed 4 bases at V and 4 bases at J, with 23 bases between. CDR3 length: 17 residues. The DNA for the CDR3 is TGTGCCAGCAGCCTCGCCCCGGGGTCATTCGTAGGCACTGAAGCTTTCTTT. It translates to CASSLAPGSFVGTEAFF.

This clonotype was picked up many times. The V call is TRBV9, the J call TRBJ1-2, with TRBD1 as a possible D gene (6 bases). CDR1 and CDR2 (germline): SGDLS, YYNGEE. V was pared by 5 bases and J by 5 bases, with 13 bases between. The length of the CDR3 is 13 residues. CDR3 residues: CASSEQGPYGYTF. In DNA, the CDR3 is TGTGCCAGCAGTGAACAGGGACCTTATGGCTACACCTTC.

This clonotype has only one observation. The V call is TRBV27, the J call TRBJ2-1; 7 bases align to TRBD1. The CDR3 extends over 16 amino acids. V lost 6 bases and J lost 7; bases outside the gene matches: 15. Germline CDR1 is MNHEY and CDR2 is SMNVEV (reference sequence). As DNA, the CDR3 is TGTGCCAGCAGGCTAAACCCGACAGGGTTTGGGAATGAGCAGTTCTTC. Its translation is CASRLNPTGFGNEQFF.

In nucleotides, the CDR3 is TGCAGTGCTAGGGTGGGGCCCAATGAGCAGTTCTTC. Translating it yields CSARVGPNEQFF. The rearrangement uses TRBV20-1 and TRBJ2-1; D may be TRBD1 (5 bases). From germline, CDR1 is DFQATT and CDR2 SNEGSKA (reference sequence). The CDR3 extends over 12 amino acids. Between the trimmed V and J ends, which lost 3 bases and 6 bases, there was a span of 9 bases.

This clonotype has only a few counts. The chain has TRBV18 and TRBJ1-5; D not certain. The V gene's germline CDR1 is KGHSH and CDR2 LQKENI. This CDR3 is built from 14 residues. V shed 2 bases and J shed 4 bases, with 9 bases lying between them. The CDR3 sequence: CASSPGMRNQPQHF. CDR3 nucleotide sequence: TGTGCCAGCTCACCAGGGATGAGGAATCAGCCCCAGCATTTT.

The sample holds many counts of this clonotype. The chain links TRBV12-3 or TRBV12-4 to TRBJ2-1; D is ambiguous. The CDR3 has 14 amino acids. V was trimmed by 3 bases and J by 1 base, leaving 7 bases between them. The CDR3 here is CASSFPPSYNEQFF. Written as DNA, the CDR3 is TGTGCCAGCAGTTTTCCGCCATCCTACAATGAGCAGTTCTTC.

The rearrangement links TRBV12-3 or TRBV12-4 to TRBJ2-7; D is ambiguous. This CDR3 is built from 13 residues. V lost 6 bases and J lost 0, with 9 bases in between. The CDR3 DNA follows: TGTGCCAGCAGCCGTGAGTTCTCCTACGAGCAGTACTTC. Encoded protein: CASSREFSYEQYF.

The chain carries TRBV12-3 or TRBV12-4 and TRBJ2-4; no reliable D call. CDR3 length: 14 amino acids. Trimming left V 7 bases short and J 5 bases short, with 15 bases between. The CDR3 nucleotides read TGTGCCAGCACCCAACCGGGTCTCGAAAACATTCAGTACTTC. This gives the protein CASTQPGLENIQYF.

In its sample, this clonotype was seen many times. CDR3 amino acids: CASSLDYTDTQYF. The CDR3, as DNA: TGTGCCAGCAGCTTAGACTACACAGATACGCAGTATTTT. V is TRBV7-2 and J is TRBJ2-3; unclear D gene. This CDR3 comprises 13 residues. CDR1 is SGHTA, CDR2 FQGNSA, per germline. Trimming cost V 1 base and J 2 bases, with 4 bases left between them.

The chain has TRBV29-1 and TRBJ2-4; perhaps TRBD2 as D (7 bases). Trimming removed 8 bases at V and 7 bases at J, with 15 bases between. Germline V gene sequence: CDR1 SQVTM, CDR2 ANQGSEA. The CDR3 is 12 residues long. The CDR3 protein is CSLRGGDNIQYF. DNA for the CDR3: TGCAGCCTGAGGGGGGGGGACAACATTCAGTACTTC.

In this sample, this clonotype turned up many times. The chain is built from TRBV20-1 and TRBJ2-3; D possibly corresponds to TRBD2 (6 bases). Trimming cost V 1 base and J 1 base, with 12 bases left between them. Germline CDR1 is DFQATT and CDR2 is SNEGSKA (reference sequence). The CDR3 is made up of 15 amino acids. The CDR3 reads CSARGASVGTDTQYF. The DNA for the CDR3 is TGCAGTGCTAGAGGGGCTAGCGTTGGCACAGATACGCAGTATTTT.

This clonotype was found many times. The chain links TRBV20-1 to TRBJ2-5; D gene unclear. The tail of the sequence fits TRBJ2-1 better, so the J call may be wrong. This CDR3 contains 10 residues. Per germline, CDR1 DFQATT and CDR2 SNEGSKA (reference sequence). CDR3 DNA sequence: TGCAGTCCCGCTATTTTAGAGCAGTTCTTC. Residues: CSPAILEQFF.

The rearrangement links TRBV20-1 to TRBJ2-1, with TRBD2 as a possible D gene (7 bases). Germline V gives CDR1 DFQATT, CDR2 SNEGSKA (reference sequence). With 4 bases removed from V and 0 bases from J, the gap between germline ends came to 10 bases. The CDR3 length is 14 residues. CDR3 coding DNA: TGCAGTGCTAAGAGGGGGGGCTCCTACAATGAGCAGTTCTTC. This gives the protein CSAKRGGSYNEQFF.

In this sample, this clonotype turned up many times. This rearrangement joins TRBV6-6 to TRBJ1-2; tentative D call: TRBD1 (5 bases). The germline CDR1 and CDR2 sequences are MNHNY and SVGAGI (reference sequence). V lost 0 bases to trimming and J lost 3 bases, with 8 bases between them. The CDR3 runs to 14 residues. In nucleotides, the CDR3 is TGTGCCAGCAGTTACTCGGGGGGGGACTATGGCTACACCTTC. Encoded protein: CASSYSGGDYGYTF.

DNA for the CDR3: TGTGCCAGCAGCTTAGCCCCCCCCCTATCTGAAGCTTTCTTT. Translated: CASSLAPPLSEAFF. This rearrangement joins TRBV7-2 to TRBJ1-1; no reliable D call. V lost 0 bases and J 6 bases, leaving 11 bases between the germline ends. Per the germline V gene, CDR1 is SGHTA and CDR2 is FQGNSA. CDR3 length equals 14 residues.

This clonotype has only a few counts. One end of the junction fails to match germline, which may point to a read error. The chain links TRBV5-1 to TRBJ1-1; D unresolved. Germline V gene lookup returns CDR1 SGHRS and CDR2 YFSETQ. This CDR3 has 12 residues. The CDR3, as DNA: TGCGCCAGCTGCTTGGCCCCCACTGAAGCTTTCTTT. As protein: CASCLAPTEAFF.

This clonotype was seen at least ten times. The V gene is TRBV29-1, the J gene TRBJ1-2; D perhaps matches TRBD1 (6 bases). Trimming took off 7 bases at V and 2 bases at J, with 14 bases between the two ends. The CDR3 covers 13 residues. Germline V lookup: CDR1 SQVTM, CDR2 ANQGSEA. CDR3 sequence (DNA): TGCAGCGCTAGACAGGACAAGAACTATGGCTACACCTTC. Protein product: CSARQDKNYGYTF.